This TCR beta chain was obtained from a study of T cell responses to AZD1222 COVID-19 vaccine. The study pooled second doses at about 4 or about 12 weeks. Of note for this clone: The antigen is unknown.

J was trimmed by 0 bases and V by 1 base; bases with no gene match: 1. The CDR3 consists of 15 residues. Germline V gene data show CDR1 as MGHRA and CDR2 as YSYEKL. The table came from immunoSEQ multiplex PCR; TCRdb's copy has only in-frame clones and leaves some out. The profile covers 65,000 to 85,000 clones, with approximately 80% appearing a single time and over 12% taken by the ten largest. Study results and caveats: Every sample of the repertoires postdated the peak T cell response. Donors skewed white British and female; clonal diversity was possibly underestimated. Seropositive status at baseline applied to only five or six AZD1222 recipients.

The chain carries TRBV4-1 and TRBJ2-7, with TRBD1 identical over 9 bases. This receptor was obtained from an adult who received the AZD1222 COVID-19 vaccine. This specimen was peripheral blood, taken 28 days after the second AZD1222 dose. The CDR3 coding sequence is TGCGCCAGCAGCCAAGTGACAGGGGGCTCCTACGAGCAGTACTTC. Protein: CASSQVTGGSYEQYF.